This T cell receptor (beta chain) appears in the sequencing data of a study of blood T cell repertoires in COVID-19. At the level of the study: Researchers got acute and convalescent COVID-19 samples from the United States, Italy and Spain.

Germline V gene sequence: CDR1 MDHEN, CDR2 SYDVKM. The CDR3 is 15 residues long. Trimming at V came to 6 bases and at J to 2 bases, leaving 7 bases not matched to a gene. Recruited during active infection, patients (from Seattle) were subsequently followed longitudinally. The data were produced by immunoSEQ multiplex PCR, yet TCRdb's version contains in-frame clones alone and is incomplete. The sample has roughly 60,000 clones; around 82% are singletons. Sequenced input: peripheral blood. The chain has TRBV28 and TRBJ2-3, with 8 bases aligning to TRBD2. The clonotype originates from a man older than 75 with COVID-19, enrolled during active disease. The CDR3 nucleotides are TGTGCCAGCAGCCGCCTAGCGGGCCCCACAGATACGCAGTATTTT. Translated, it gives CASSRLAGPTDTQYF.